Below are 10 T cell receptor beta chains sequenced from a single sample in a study of cytomegalovirus exposure and HLA in healthy donors. 60 Vbeta and 13 Jbeta primers were used in PCR. Assay used: immunoSEQ multiplex PCR; TCRdb lists only in-frame clones, some missing. The sample yields 150,000 to 200,000 clones, 76% seen once. Material: PBMCs. The receptors originated from a man aged 18 to 30 in good health and CMV-seronegative.

V usage is TRBV7-9 and J usage is TRBJ2-2, with 7 bases matching TRBD2. Per the germline V gene, CDR1 is SEHNR and CDR2 is FQNEAQ (reference sequence). This CDR3 has 16 amino acids. V was pared by 5 bases and J by 5 bases, with 11 bases of the junction left unmatched. CDR3: CASSPPSGLGTGELFF. The CDR3 nucleotides are TGTGCCAGCAGCCCACCCTCCGGACTAGGGACCGGGGAGCTGTTTTTT.

V and J are TRBV7-9 and TRBJ2-3; 10 bases are a match to TRBD2. The trim removed 3 bases at V and 1 base at J, leaving 4 bases unmatched. There are 16 residues in the CDR3. Germline CDR1 is SEHNR and CDR2 is FQNEAQ (reference sequence). The CDR3 sequence: CASSFTGTSGTDTQYF. The CDR3 DNA sequence: TGTGCCAGCAGCTTTACCGGGACTAGCGGCACAGATACGCAGTATTTT. The variable domain in full, with the rest retrieved from reference TRBV7-9 and TRBJ2-3, is DTGVSQNPRHKITKRGQNVTFRCDPISEHNRLYWYRQTLGQGPEFLTYFQNEAQLEKSRLLSDRFSAERPKGSFSTLEIQRTEQGDSAMYLCASSFTGTSGTDTQYFGPGTRLTVL.

The chain combines TRBV4-1 with TRBJ1-2; D not certain. The ends were cut back, 0 bases at V and 4 bases at J, with 12 bases in the middle. The length of the CDR3 is 15 residues. Germline V gene lookup returns CDR1 MGHRA and CDR2 YSYEKL. CDR3 protein: CASSQDISSRYGYTF. The DNA for the CDR3 is TGCGCCAGCAGCCAAGATATTTCCAGTCGCTATGGCTACACCTTC.

This chain connects TRBV27 to TRBJ1-2, with a possible D match to TRBD1 (6 bases). The CDR3 totals 17 residues. The V gene lost 5 bases and the J gene lost 2 bases, with 21 bases spanning the gap. Germline lookup yields CDR1 MNHEY and CDR2 SMNVEV (reference sequence). In nucleotides, the CDR3 is TGTGCCAGCAGTCCCGACCGAGGGGGTCGAAGCAACTATGGCTACACCTTC. This translates into CASSPDRGGRSNYGYTF.

This chain joins TRBV15 and TRBJ2-7, with 7 bases matching TRBD2. Trimming at V came to 3 bases and at J to 11 bases, leaving 13 bases not matched to a gene. The CDR3 totals 14 residues. Germline-derived CDR1 and CDR2 are LNHNV and YYDKDF (reference sequence). CDR3 loop: CATSRGGAVYAKYF. The CDR3 nucleotides read TGTGCCACCAGCAGGGGAGGGGCGGTCTACGCGAAGTACTTC.

The rearrangement uses TRBV9 and TRBJ1-1; the D is unclear. Trimming took 0 bases from V and 11 from J, leaving 14 bases between them. Looked up from germline, CDR1 is SGDLS and CDR2 is YYNGEE. The length of the CDR3 is 13 residues. The CDR3 sequence is CASSVESARVAFF. CDR3 nucleotides: TGTGCCAGCAGCGTAGAGTCGGCCCGGGTGGCTTTCTTT.

The chain couples TRBV30 to TRBJ1-3, with 7 bases identical to TRBD1. Germline CDR1 and CDR2: GTSNPN and SVGIG (reference sequence). The CDR3 runs to 13 residues. Trimming took 1 base from V and 9 from J; bases not matched to a gene: 6. As DNA, the CDR3 is TGTGCCTGGAGTGGACAGGGAACGTTCACCATATATTTT. Translating it yields CAWSGQGTFTIYF.

The genes are TRBV19 and TRBJ2-1, with D uncertain. Trimming removed 5 bases from V and 2 bases from J, with 10 bases in between. The CDR3 is made up of 14 amino acids. Germline loops: CDR1 LNHDA, CDR2 SQIVND (reference sequence). The CDR3 bases are TGTGCCAGTAGTGCCCCGGTTCCCTACAATGAGCAGTTCTTC. It translates to CASSAPVPYNEQFF.

The CDR3 region is CASSPNRVDTEAFF. The CDR3, as DNA: TGTGCCAGCTCACCTAACAGGGTTGACACTGAAGCTTTCTTT. V is TRBV18 and J is TRBJ1-1; D may be TRBD1 (6 bases). The germline V gene encodes CDR1 KGHSH and CDR2 LQKENI. The germline V and J ends were trimmed by 3 bases and 3 bases, with 11 bases remaining between them. CDR3 size: 14 residues.

V usage is TRBV5-1 and J usage is TRBJ2-2; perhaps TRBD2 as D (6 bases). The CDR3 sequence is 17 residues long. V shed 0 bases and J shed 7 bases, with 19 bases lying between them. Germline assignment: CDR1 SGHRS and CDR2 YFSETQ. The CDR3 reads CASSLAVRDGRGGELFF. CDR3 bases: TGCGCCAGCAGCTTGGCCGTGCGGGACGGTCGTGGCGGGGAGCTGTTTTTT. The variable domain in full, completed from reference TRBV5-1 and TRBJ2-2, reads KAGVTQTPRYLIKTRGQQVTLSCSPISGHRSVSWYQQTPGQGLQFLFEYFSETQRNKGNFPGRFSGRQFSNSRSEMNVSTLELGDSALYLCASSLAVRDGRGGELFFGEGSRLTVL.